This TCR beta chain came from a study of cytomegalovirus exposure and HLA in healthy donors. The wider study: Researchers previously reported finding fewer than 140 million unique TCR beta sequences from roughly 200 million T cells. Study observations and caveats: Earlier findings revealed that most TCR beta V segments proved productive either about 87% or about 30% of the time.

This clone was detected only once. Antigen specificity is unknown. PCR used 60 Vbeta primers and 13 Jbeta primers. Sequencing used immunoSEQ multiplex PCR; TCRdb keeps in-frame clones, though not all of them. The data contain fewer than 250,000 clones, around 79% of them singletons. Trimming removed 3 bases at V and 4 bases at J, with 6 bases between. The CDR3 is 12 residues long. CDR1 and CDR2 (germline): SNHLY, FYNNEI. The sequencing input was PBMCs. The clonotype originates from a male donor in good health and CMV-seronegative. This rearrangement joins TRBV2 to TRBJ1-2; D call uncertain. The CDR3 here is CASSDAGYGYTF. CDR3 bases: TGTGCCAGCAGTGACGCCGGCTATGGCTACACCTTC.